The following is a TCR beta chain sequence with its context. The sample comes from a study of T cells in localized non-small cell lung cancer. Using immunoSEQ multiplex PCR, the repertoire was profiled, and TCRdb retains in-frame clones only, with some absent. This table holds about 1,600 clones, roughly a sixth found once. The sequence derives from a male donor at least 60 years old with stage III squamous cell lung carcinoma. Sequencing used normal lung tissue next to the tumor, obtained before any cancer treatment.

In nucleotides, the CDR3 is TGCGCCAGCAGCCCCGAGACAGGCGCCTTTAACTATGGCTACACCTTC. Protein: CASSPETGAFNYGYTF. V usage is TRBV4-1 and J usage is TRBJ1-2; D may be TRBD1 (6 bases). This CDR3 comprises 16 residues. Between the trimmed V and J ends, which lost 4 bases and 1 base, there was a span of 16 bases. Germline V CDR1 and CDR2: MGHRA, YSYEKL.